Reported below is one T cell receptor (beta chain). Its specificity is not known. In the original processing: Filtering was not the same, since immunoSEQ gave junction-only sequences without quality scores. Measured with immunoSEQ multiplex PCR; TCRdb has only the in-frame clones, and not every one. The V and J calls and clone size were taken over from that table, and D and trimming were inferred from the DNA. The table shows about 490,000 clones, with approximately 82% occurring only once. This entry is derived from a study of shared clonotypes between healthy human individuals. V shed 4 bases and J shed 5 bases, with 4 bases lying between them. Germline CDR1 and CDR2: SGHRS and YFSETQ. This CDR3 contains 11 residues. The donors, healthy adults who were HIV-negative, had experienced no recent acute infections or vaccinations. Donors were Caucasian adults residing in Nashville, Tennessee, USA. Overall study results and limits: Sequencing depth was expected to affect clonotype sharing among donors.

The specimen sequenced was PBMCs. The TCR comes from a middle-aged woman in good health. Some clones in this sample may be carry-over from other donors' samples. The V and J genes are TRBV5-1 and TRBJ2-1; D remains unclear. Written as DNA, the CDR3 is TGCGCCAGCAGCGGCCACAATGAGCAGTTCTTC. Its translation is CASSGHNEQFF.